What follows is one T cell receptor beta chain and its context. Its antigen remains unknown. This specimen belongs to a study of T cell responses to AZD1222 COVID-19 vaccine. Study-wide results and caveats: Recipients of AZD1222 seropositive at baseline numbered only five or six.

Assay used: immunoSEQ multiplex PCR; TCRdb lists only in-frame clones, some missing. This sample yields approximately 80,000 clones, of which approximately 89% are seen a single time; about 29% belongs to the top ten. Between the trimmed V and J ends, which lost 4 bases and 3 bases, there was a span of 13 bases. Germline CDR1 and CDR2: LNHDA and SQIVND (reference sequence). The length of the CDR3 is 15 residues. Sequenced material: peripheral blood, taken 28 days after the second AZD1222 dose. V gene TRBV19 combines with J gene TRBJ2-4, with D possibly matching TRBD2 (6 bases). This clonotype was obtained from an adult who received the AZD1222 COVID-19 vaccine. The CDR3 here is CASSSTGEVKNIQYF. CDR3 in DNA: TGTGCCAGTAGTAGTACGGGAGAAGTCAAAAACATTCAGTACTTC.